The text below deals with one T cell receptor (beta chain). Its antigen is not identified. The data derive from a study of T cell responses to AZD1222 COVID-19 vaccine. Study-wide points: Repertoires were obtained solely post-peak T cell response. Just five to seven people given AZD1222 tested seropositive at baseline. The donors showed a predominance of white British ancestry and of females, with possible underestimation of clonal diversity.

The repertoire was sequenced with immunoSEQ multiplex PCR; TCRdb's copy has only in-frame clones and lacks some. The data contain 150,000 or so clones, about 91% of them seen just once; the ten biggest clones take up less than 2.5%. Per the germline V gene, CDR1 is SGDLS and CDR2 is YYNGEE. This CDR3 spans 16 amino acids. The V end lost 0 bases, the J end lost 4 bases, and 16 bases lay between the germline ends. This specimen was peripheral blood, taken on day 0 of AZD1222 vaccination. The receptor comes from an adult in good health. The chain links TRBV9 to TRBJ2-5, with a tentative D call TRBD2 (5 bases). This CDR3 reads CASSVGRRTEGETQYF. DNA for the CDR3: TGTGCCAGCAGCGTAGGAAGGAGGACGGAAGGAGAGACCCAGTACTTC.